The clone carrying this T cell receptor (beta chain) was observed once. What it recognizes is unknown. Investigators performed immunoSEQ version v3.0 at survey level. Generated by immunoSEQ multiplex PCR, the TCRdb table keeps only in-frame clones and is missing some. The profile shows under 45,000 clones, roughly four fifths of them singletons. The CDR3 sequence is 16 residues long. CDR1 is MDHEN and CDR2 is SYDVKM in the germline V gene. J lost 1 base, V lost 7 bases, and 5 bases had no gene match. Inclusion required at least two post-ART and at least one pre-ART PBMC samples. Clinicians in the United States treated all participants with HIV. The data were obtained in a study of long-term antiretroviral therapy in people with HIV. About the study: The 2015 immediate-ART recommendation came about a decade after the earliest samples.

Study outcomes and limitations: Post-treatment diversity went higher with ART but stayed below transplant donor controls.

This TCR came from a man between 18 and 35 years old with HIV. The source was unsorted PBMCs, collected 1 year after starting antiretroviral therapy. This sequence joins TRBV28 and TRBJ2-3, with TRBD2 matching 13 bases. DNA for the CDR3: TGTGCCAGCACCCGACTAGCGGGAGGCCGCACAGATACGCAGTATTTT. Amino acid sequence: CASTRLAGGRTDTQYF.